The 5 T cell receptor beta chains presented below share a single source sample, sequenced in a study of cytomegalovirus exposure and HLA in healthy donors (dated 2017 in TCRdb). The library was made by the immunoSEQ multiplex PCR assay. For the multiplex PCR, a mixture combining 60 forward primers for TCR Vbeta segments and 13 reverse primers for TCR Jbeta segments was used. Drawn from immuneACCESS, this table holds only the in-frame rearrangements with V and J called that TCRdb kept. Clones are partly lost; checked studies trace under half to an unresolved V gene and leave the rest unexplained. This sample comprises tens of thousands of clones, roughly 76% of them detected only once. Approximately 6.8% of the sample is held by the ten biggest clonotypes. The sequenced sample was PBMCs. Receptors were obtained from a man aged 25 to 40 in good health and CMV-seronegative.

The rearrangement links TRBV7-8 to TRBJ2-3; tentative D call: TRBD2 (7 bases). The V gene lost 5 bases and the J gene lost 2 bases, with 23 bases spanning the gap. There are 18 residues in the CDR3. The germline CDR1 and CDR2 sequences are SGHVS and FQNEAQ. CDR3 in DNA: TGTGCCAGCAGCAAGGGGGGATCGGGGGGCTGGAACACAGATACGCAGTATTTT. As protein: CASSKGGSGGWNTDTQYF.

The chain is built from TRBV4-1 and TRBJ2-7; 9 bases fit TRBD1. The CDR3 loop spans 16 amino acids. Germline V lookup: CDR1 MGHRA, CDR2 YSYEKL. The junction had 6 bases not matched to a gene; V was cut back by 0 bases and J by 3 bases. In nucleotides, the CDR3 is TGCGCCAGCAGCCAAGAGTACAGGACAGGGGACTACGAGCAGTACTTC. It yields the protein CASSQEYRTGDYEQYF.

The rearrangement links TRBV29-1 to TRBJ2-5; 8 bases align to TRBD2. The better agreement between TRBJ2-7 and the DNA end casts doubt on the J call. The CDR3 sequence is 15 residues long. Germline assignment: CDR1 SQVTM and CDR2 ANQGSEA. CDR3 loop: CSVLGLAESSYEQYF. As DNA, the CDR3 is TGCAGCGTTCTAGGACTAGCTGAGAGCTCCTACGAGCAGTACTTC.

The chain uses TRBV5-1 and TRBJ2-5; perhaps TRBD1 as D (6 bases). Germline values: CDR1 SGHRS, CDR2 YFSETQ. CDR3 length: 17 residues. Deletions cut 1 base from V and 4 bases from J, with 20 bases between. Here the CDR3 reads CASSLSTDGTQGETQYF. For the CDR3, the DNA is TGCGCCAGCAGCTTGTCCACCGACGGGACACAGGGAGAGACCCAGTACTTC.

This rearrangement joins TRBV6-1 to TRBJ2-7, with D possibly TRBD1 on 5 matching bases. CDR1 and CDR2 from the germline V gene are MNHNS and SASEGT. The ends were cut back, 1 base at V and 0 bases at J, with 13 bases in the middle. This CDR3 comprises 16 residues. The CDR3 here is CASSEVGVWISYEQYF. CDR3 nucleotides: TGTGCCAGCAGTGAAGTAGGGGTCTGGATCTCCTACGAGCAGTACTTC.